This T cell receptor (beta chain) was sequenced in a study of Ad26.COV2.S vaccination and SARS-CoV-2 variants. About the study: Intramuscularly, Ad26.COV2.S was given either once or twice, 56 days apart. Points from the study as a whole: Possible underestimation of total T cell responses by the TCR breadth and depth analyses was noted. Recipients of either vaccine or placebo displayed similar breadth of non-spike TCRs.

V lost 3 bases to trimming and J lost 1 base, with 16 bases between them. Germline V gene data show CDR1 as LNHDA and CDR2 as SQIVND (reference sequence). The CDR3 covers 16 residues. The treatment was: some 19 received Ad26.COV2.S at low or high dose, single or two shots; several received placebo; per-sample allocation not given. Collection of samples fell on day 63 after the first vaccine or placebo injection. This person who donated was an adult of 18-55 years in Boston. To note about this clone: Antigen: not known.

Method: immunoSEQ multiplex PCR; TCRdb's copy keeps in-frame clones and lacks some. Altogether roughly 400,000 clones are present, over 80% being singletons, with the ten largest covering over 1.5%. This sequence originates from a person aged 18-65 years who received the Ad26.COV2.S COVID-19 vaccine or a placebo. The rearrangement joins TRBV19 to TRBJ2-7, with D perhaps matching TRBD1 (6 bases). The sequences come from peripheral blood, collected in a trial of Ad26.COV2.S vaccine versus placebo. The CDR3 reads CASSMNRDKTSYEQYF. The DNA for the CDR3 is TGTGCCAGTAGTATGAACAGGGATAAGACTTCCTACGAGCAGTACTTC.